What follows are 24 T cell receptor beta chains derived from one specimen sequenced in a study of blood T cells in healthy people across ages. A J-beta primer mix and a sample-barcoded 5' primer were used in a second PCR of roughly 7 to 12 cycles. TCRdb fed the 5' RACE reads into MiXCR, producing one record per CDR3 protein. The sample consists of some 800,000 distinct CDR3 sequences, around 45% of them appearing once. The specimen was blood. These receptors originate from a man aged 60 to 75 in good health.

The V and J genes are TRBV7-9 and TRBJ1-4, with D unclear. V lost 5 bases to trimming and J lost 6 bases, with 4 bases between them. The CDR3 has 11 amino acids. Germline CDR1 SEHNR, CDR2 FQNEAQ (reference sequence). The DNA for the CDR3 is TGTGCCAGCAGCCCCGATGAAAAACTGTTTTTT. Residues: CASSPDEKLFF.

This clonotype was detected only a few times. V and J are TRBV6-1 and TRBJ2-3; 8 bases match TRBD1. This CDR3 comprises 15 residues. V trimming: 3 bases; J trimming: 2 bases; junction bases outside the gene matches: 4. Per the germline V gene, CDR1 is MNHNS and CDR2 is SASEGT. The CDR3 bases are TGTGCCAGCAGTGACTGGGACAGGCCCACAGATACGCAGTATTTT. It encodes CASSDWDRPTDTQYF.

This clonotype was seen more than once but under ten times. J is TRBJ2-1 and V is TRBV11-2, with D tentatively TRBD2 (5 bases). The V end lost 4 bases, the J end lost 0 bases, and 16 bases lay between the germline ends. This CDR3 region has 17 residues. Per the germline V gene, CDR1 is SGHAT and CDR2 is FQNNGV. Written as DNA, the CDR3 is TGTGCCAGCAGCTCCTCTCGGGCGGGCAACTCCTACAATGAGCAGTTCTTC. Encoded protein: CASSSSRAGNSYNEQFF.

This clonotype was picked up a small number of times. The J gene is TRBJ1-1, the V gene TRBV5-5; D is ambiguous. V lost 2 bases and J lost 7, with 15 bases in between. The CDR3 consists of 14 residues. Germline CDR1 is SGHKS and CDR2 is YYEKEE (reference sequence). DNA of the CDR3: TGTGCCAGCAGCTTCGGACGCATGGAGAATGAAGCTTTCTTT. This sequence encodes CASSFGRMENEAFF. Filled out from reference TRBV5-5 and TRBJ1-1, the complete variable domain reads DAGVTQSPTHLIKTRGQQVTLRCSPISGHKSVSWYQQVLGQGPQFIFQYYEKEERGRGNFPDRFSARQFPNYSSELNVNALLLGDSALYLCASSFGRMENEAFFGQGTRLTVV.

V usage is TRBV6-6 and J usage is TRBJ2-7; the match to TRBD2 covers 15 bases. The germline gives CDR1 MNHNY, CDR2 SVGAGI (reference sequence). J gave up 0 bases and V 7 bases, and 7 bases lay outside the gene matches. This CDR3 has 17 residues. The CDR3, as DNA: TGTGCCAGCAATGGGGGACTAGCGGGGGGCTCCTCCTACGAGCAGTACTTC. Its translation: CASNGGLAGGSSYEQYF.

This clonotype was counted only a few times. The CDR3 DNA reads TGTGCCAGCAGTCAGAGACAGGGCGGCACTGAAGCTTTCTTT. This encodes CASSQRQGGTEAFF. The V and J genes are TRBV28 and TRBJ1-1; 7 positions match TRBD1. The CDR3 covers 14 residues. J lost 4 bases, V lost 5 bases, and 7 bases had no gene match. CDR1 and CDR2 from the germline V gene are MDHEN and SYDVKM. The entire variable domain, with the rest obtained from reference TRBV28 and TRBJ1-1, is as follows: DVKVTQSSRYLVKRTGEKVFLECVQDMDHENMFWYRQDPGLGLRLIYFSYDVKMKEKGDIPEGYSVSREKKERFSLILESASTNQTSMYLCASSQRQGGTEAFFGQGTRLTVV.

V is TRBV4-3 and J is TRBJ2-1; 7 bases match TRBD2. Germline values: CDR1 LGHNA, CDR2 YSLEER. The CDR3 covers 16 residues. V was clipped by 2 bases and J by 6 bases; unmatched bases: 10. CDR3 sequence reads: CASSQTSRGRGNEQFF. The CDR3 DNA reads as TGCGCCAGCAGCCAAACCTCGCGGGGGAGAGGCAATGAGCAGTTCTTC.

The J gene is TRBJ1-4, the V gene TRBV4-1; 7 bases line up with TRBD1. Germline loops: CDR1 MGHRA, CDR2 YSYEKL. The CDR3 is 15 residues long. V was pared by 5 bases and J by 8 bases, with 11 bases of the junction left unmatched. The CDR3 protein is CASSYGDRVGEKLFF. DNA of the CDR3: TGCGCCAGCAGCTATGGAGACAGGGTTGGAGAAAAACTGTTTTTT.

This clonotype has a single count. CDR3 nucleotides: TGCAGTGCTAGAGACTACAGGGGAATGAAGGGCTACACCTTC. It translates to CSARDYRGMKGYTF. The chain has TRBV20-1 and TRBJ1-2, with 7 bases aligning to TRBD1. CDR1 DFQATT and CDR2 SNEGSKA come from the germline V gene (reference sequence). There are 14 residues in the CDR3. With 0 bases clipped from V and 8 bases from J, the junction kept 9 bases outside the gene matches.

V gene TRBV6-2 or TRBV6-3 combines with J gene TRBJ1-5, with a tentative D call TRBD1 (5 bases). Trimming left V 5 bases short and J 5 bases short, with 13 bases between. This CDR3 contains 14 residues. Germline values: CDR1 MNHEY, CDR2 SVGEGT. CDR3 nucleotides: TGTGCCAGCAGTCGGACATGGGGGGATCAGCCCCAGCATTTT. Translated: CASSRTWGDQPQHF.

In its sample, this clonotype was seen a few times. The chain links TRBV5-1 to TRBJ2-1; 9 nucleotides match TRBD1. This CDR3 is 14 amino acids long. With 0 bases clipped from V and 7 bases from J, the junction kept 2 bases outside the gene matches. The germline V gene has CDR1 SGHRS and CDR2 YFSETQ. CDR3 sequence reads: CASSLGDRENEQFF. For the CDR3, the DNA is TGCGCCAGCAGCTTGGGGGACAGGGAGAATGAGCAGTTCTTC.

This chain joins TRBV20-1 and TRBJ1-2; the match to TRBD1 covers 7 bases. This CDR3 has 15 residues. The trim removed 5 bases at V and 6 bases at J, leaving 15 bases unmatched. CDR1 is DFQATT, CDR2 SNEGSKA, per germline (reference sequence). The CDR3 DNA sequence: TGCAGTGCTTGGGACAGATCCAAGGACTCAAATGGCTACACCTTC. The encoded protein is CSAWDRSKDSNGYTF.

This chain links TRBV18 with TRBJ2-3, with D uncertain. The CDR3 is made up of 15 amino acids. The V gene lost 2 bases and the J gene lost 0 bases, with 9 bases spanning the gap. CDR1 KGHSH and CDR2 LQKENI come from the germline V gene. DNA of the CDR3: TGTGCCAGCTCACCATTCCAGGCTAGCACAGATACGCAGTATTTT. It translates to CASSPFQASTDTQYF.

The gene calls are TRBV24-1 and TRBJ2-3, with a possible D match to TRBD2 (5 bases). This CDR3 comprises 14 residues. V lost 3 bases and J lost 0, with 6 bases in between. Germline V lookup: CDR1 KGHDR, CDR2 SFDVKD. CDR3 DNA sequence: TGTGCCACCAGTGATCGGACTAGCACAGATACGCAGTATTTT. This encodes CATSDRTSTDTQYF.

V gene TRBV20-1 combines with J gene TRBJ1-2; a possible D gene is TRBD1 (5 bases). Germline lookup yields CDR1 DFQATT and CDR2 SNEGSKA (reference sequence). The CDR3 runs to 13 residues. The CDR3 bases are TGCAGCACTAACGGAGGGGATGGTGGGGGCTACACCTTC. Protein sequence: CSTNGGDGGGYTF.

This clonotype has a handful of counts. CDR3 residues: CASRLALSGSGETQYF. The CDR3 DNA follows: TGTGCAAGTCGCTTAGCGCTGAGCGGGTCGGGGGAGACCCAGTACTTC. This chain connects TRBV12-2 to TRBJ2-5. TRBV12-2 is deemed a pseudogene. This CDR3 region has 16 residues.

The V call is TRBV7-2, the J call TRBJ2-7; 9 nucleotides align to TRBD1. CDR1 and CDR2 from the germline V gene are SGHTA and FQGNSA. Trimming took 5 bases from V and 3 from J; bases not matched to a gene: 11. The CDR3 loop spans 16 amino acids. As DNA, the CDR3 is TGTGCCAGCAGCCAAGATTTGGGACAGGGCGGCTACGAGCAGTACTTC. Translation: CASSQDLGQGGYEQYF.

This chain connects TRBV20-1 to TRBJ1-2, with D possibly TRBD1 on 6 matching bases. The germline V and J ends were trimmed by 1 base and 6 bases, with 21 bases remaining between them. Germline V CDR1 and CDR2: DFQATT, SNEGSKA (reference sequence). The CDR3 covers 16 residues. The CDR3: CSARGATGYGFDGYTF. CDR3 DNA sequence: TGCAGTGCTAGAGGGGCCACAGGGTACGGTTTCGATGGCTACACCTTC.

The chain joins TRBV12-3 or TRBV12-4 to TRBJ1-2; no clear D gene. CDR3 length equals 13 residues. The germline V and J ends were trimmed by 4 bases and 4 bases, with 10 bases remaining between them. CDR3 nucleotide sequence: TGTGCCAGCAGTTCTCCCGCCAGCTATGGCTACACCTTC. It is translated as CASSSPASYGYTF.

Written as DNA, the CDR3 is TGTGCCATCGGGGTAGCGGGTCCCTCCTACGAGCAGTACTTC. Protein sequence: CAIGVAGPSYEQYF. The chain links TRBV10-3 to TRBJ2-7; 7 bases match TRBD2. Germline V gene data show CDR1 as ENHRY and CDR2 as SYGVKD. The length of the CDR3 is 14 residues. V dropped 8 bases and J dropped 0; count of bases not matched to a gene: 7.

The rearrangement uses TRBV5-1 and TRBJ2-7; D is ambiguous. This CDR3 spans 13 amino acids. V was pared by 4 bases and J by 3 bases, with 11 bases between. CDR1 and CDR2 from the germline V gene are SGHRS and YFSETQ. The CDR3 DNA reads TGCGCCAGCAGCGTATCCCCCGGCTACGAGCAGTACTTC. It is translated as CASSVSPGYEQYF.

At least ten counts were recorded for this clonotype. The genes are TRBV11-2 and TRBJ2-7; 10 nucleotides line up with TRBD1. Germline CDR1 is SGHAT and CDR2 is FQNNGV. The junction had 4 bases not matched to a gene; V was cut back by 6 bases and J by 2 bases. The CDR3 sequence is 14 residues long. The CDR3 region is CASSFDRGPYEQYF. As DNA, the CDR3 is TGTGCCAGCAGTTTCGACAGGGGGCCCTACGAGCAGTACTTC.

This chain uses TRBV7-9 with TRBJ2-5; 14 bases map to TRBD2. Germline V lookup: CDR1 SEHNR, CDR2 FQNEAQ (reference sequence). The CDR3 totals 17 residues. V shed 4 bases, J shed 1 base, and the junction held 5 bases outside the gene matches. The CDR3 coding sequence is TGTGCCAGCAGCTATCCAGGACTAGCGGGGGGCCAAGAGACCCAGTACTTC. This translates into CASSYPGLAGGQETQYF. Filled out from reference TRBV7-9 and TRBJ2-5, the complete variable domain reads DTGVSQNPRHKITKRGQNVTFRCDPISEHNRLYWYRQTLGQGPEFLTYFQNEAQLEKSRLLSDRFSAERPKGSFSTLEIQRTEQGDSAMYLCASSYPGLAGGQETQYFGPGTRLLVL.

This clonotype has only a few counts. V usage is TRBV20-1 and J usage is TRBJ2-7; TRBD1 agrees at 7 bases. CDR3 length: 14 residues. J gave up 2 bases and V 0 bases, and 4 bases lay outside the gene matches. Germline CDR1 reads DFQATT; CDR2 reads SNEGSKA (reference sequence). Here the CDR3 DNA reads TGCAGTGCTAGAGATGAGAGGGGGCCCTACGAGCAGTACTTC. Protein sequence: CSARDERGPYEQYF.